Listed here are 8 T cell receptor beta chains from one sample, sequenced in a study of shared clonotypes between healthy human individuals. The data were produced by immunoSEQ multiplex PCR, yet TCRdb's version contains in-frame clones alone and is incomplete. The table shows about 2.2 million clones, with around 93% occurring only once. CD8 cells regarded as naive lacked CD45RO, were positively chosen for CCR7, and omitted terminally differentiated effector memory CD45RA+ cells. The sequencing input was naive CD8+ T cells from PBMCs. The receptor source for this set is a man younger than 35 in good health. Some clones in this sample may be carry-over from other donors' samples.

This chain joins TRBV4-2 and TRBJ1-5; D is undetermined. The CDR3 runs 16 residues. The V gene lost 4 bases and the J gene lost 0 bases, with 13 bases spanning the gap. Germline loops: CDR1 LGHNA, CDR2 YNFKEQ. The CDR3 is CASSRGQTTSNQPQHF. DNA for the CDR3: TGTGCCAGCAGCCGAGGCCAGACTACTAGCAATCAGCCCCAGCATTTT.

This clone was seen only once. The chain's CDR3 is CASSHTSGRGTDTQYF. For the CDR3, the DNA is TGTGCCAGCAGCCACACTAGCGGGAGGGGGACAGATACGCAGTATTTT. The chain links TRBV7-9 to TRBJ2-3, with 13 bases aligning to TRBD2. The V gene's germline CDR1 is SEHNR and CDR2 FQNEAQ (reference sequence). The CDR3 runs to 16 residues. V dropped 5 bases and J dropped 3; count of bases not matched to a gene: 5.

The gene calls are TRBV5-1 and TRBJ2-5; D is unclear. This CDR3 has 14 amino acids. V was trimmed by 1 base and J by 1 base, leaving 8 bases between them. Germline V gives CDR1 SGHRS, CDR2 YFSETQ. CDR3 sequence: CASSLYWGQETQYF. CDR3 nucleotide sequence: TGCGCCAGCAGCTTGTACTGGGGCCAAGAGACCCAGTACTTC.

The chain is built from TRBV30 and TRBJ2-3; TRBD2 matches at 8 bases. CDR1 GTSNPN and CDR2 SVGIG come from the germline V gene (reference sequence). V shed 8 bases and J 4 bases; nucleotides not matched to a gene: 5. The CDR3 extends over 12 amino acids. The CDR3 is CAGGGGPDTQYF. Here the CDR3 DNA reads TGTGCCGGGGGCGGGGGGCCAGATACGCAGTATTTT.

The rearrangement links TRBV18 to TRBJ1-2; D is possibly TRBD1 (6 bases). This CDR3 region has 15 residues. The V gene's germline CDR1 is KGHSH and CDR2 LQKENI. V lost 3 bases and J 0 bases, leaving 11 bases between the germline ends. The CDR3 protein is CASSPAGAANYGYTF. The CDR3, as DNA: TGTGCCAGCTCACCGGCGGGGGCAGCTAACTATGGCTACACCTTC.

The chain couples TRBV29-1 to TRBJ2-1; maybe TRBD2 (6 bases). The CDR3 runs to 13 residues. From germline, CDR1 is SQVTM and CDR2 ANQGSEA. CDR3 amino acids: CSGGAGSYNEQFF. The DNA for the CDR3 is TGCAGTGGAGGGGCCGGCTCCTACAATGAGCAGTTCTTC.

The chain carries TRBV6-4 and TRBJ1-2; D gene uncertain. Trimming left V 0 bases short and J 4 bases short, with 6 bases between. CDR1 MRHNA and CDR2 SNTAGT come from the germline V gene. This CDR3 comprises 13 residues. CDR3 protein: CASSDSNSYGYTF. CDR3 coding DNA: TGTGCCAGCAGTGACTCGAACAGCTATGGCTACACCTTC.

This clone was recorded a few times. This CDR3 reads CASSGRDRGTEAFF. As DNA, the CDR3 is TGTGCCAGCAGCGGCCGGGACAGGGGCACTGAAGCTTTCTTT. The chain uses TRBV7-9 and TRBJ1-1; 10 nucleotides match TRBD1. This CDR3 spans 14 amino acids. After removal of 5 bases from V and 4 bases from J, the junction contained 4 bases not matched to a gene. Germline CDR1 reads SEHNR; CDR2 reads FQNEAQ (reference sequence).